This T cell receptor (beta chain) was found in a study of cytomegalovirus exposure and HLA in healthy donors. Findings and caveats of the study: What was likely a sequencing artifact was a cluster of highly shared sequence variants. A later examination showed that TCR association rates differed by HLA locus, with DRB1 most and HLA-C fewest. Analysis was carried out at a later point, and it linked a missense DCLRE1C variant to TCR beta V- and J-gene trimming. Previously analyzed data showed that most TCR beta V segments were productive at a frequency of about 90% or about 30%.

Vbeta (60) and Jbeta (13) primers were used in the PCR. Using immunoSEQ multiplex PCR, the repertoire was profiled, and TCRdb retains in-frame clones only, with some absent. The table includes about 90,000 clones, roughly 70% detected once. Concerning this clone: As yet, its antigen is unknown.

The sequenced sample consisted of PBMCs. The sequence was obtained from a man younger than 45 in good health and CMV-seronegative.

CDR3 in amino acids: CASSEALGLYNEQFF. The CDR3 coding sequence is TGTGCCAGCAGTGAAGCGCTTGGCCTGTACAATGAGCAGTTCTTC. This chain links TRBV2 with TRBJ2-1, with D hard to call. The CDR3 extends over 15 amino acids. From germline, CDR1 is SNHLY and CDR2 FYNNEI. Trimming removed 0 bases from V and 4 bases from J, with 10 bases in between.